This passage covers 4 T cell receptor beta chains from one sample sequenced in a study of identical twins. Each CDR3 protein is one row after TCRdb ran MiXCR on the 5' RACE reads. The sample yields approximately 690,000 distinct CDR3 sequences, around 6.1% seen once. The sample consisted of naive T cells sorted from blood. These receptors were taken from a young man in good health.

In its sample, this clonotype was seen many times. The V call is TRBV24-1, the J call TRBJ2-3; maybe TRBD1 (6 bases). V dropped 4 bases and J dropped 0 bases, with 10 bases sitting between them. Germline V gene lookup returns CDR1 KGHDR and CDR2 SFDVKD. This CDR3 comprises 15 residues. The CDR3 region is CATSDAGVSTDTQYF. As DNA, the CDR3 is TGTGCCACCAGTGACGCAGGGGTTAGCACAGATACGCAGTATTTT.

This clonotype was seen many times. The gene calls are TRBV3-1 and TRBJ1-5, with 7 bases that match TRBD1. This CDR3 spans 13 amino acids. Losses at the gene ends were 0 bases for V and 9 bases for J; bases not matched to a gene: 2. The germline V gene has CDR1 LGHDT and CDR2 YNNKEL (reference sequence). CDR3 residues: CASSQDRGRPQHF. The CDR3 bases are TGTGCCAGCAGCCAAGATAGGGGGCGGCCCCAGCATTTT.

This clonotype was counted at least ten times. The J gene is TRBJ2-3, the V gene TRBV4-3, with 9 bases fitting TRBD1. The V segment lost 1 base and the J segment 1 base; nucleotides outside the gene matches: 0. Germline CDR1 is LGHNA and CDR2 is YSLEER. The CDR3 sequence is 15 residues long. CDR3 DNA: TGCGCCAGCAGCCAAGGGGACAGGGGCACAGATACGCAGTATTTT. It encodes CASSQGDRGTDTQYF.

This clonotype was found a few times. The chain recombines TRBV6-5 with TRBJ2-7, with a possible D match to TRBD2 (6 bases). CDR1 and CDR2 from the germline V gene are MNHEY and SVGAGI. CDR3 length equals 16 residues. V lost 4 bases to trimming and J lost 2 bases, with 18 bases between them. The CDR3 coding sequence is TGTGCCAGCAGTTTGAGCGTCCGGGACTCTACCTACGAGCAGTACTTC. It yields the protein CASSLSVRDSTYEQYF.